These 5 T cell receptor beta chains came from one sample sequenced in a study of blood T cell repertoires in COVID-19 (TCRdb year 2020). Library preparation was by the immunoSEQ multiplex PCR assay. TCRdb provides this immuneACCESS table in a form limited to in-frame rearrangements. Some clones are lacking; in checked studies, under half of them reflect an unresolved V gene, and why the rest are absent is not known. Present in this sample are 250,000 to 350,000 clones, about 91% of which were seen just once. The ten largest clones add up to around 13% of the sample. Sequenced: peripheral blood. The receptors shown here come from a woman in her sixties or seventies with acute or convalescent COVID-19.

V is TRBV28 and J is TRBJ2-7; D unresolved. CDR1 MDHEN and CDR2 SYDVKM come from the germline V gene. Trimming pared 2 bases from V and 2 bases from J, leaving 13 bases between. CDR3 size: 15 residues. This CDR3 reads CASSLGQYPTYEQYF. CDR3 nucleotide sequence: TGTGCCAGCAGTTTAGGGCAGTACCCAACCTACGAGCAGTACTTC.

In its sample, this clone was seen once. The CDR3 region is CASSIGTGGLRDYTF. DNA of the CDR3: TGTGCCAGTAGTATCGGGACAGGGGGCCTTCGTGACTACACCTTC. The chain joins TRBV19 to TRBJ1-2; 12 nucleotides agree with TRBD1. V lost 3 bases to trimming and J lost 10 bases; unmatched junction nucleotides: 9. The CDR3 has 15 residues. Germline V lookup: CDR1 LNHDA, CDR2 SQIVND (reference sequence).

This clone has a single count. This chain connects TRBV3-1 (or the pseudogene TRBV3-2) to TRBJ1-5; TRBD1 agrees at 8 bases. The V segment lost 3 bases and the J segment 6 bases; nucleotides outside the gene matches: 4. The CDR3 has 14 residues. In germline, CDR1 is LGHDT, CDR2 YNNKEL (reference sequence). CDR3 coding DNA: TGTGCCAGCAGCCACAGACAGGGGAGTCAGCCCCAGCATTTT. Its translation: CASSHRQGSQPQHF.

The chain combines TRBV27 with TRBJ2-7; the match to TRBD1 covers 7 bases. V gave up 4 bases and J gave up 3 bases; unmatched junction bases: 12. The germline gives CDR1 MNHEY, CDR2 SMNVEV (reference sequence). The CDR3 runs to 16 residues. CDR3: CASSSITGTVLYEQYF. CDR3 DNA sequence: TGTGCCAGCAGTTCAATAACCGGGACAGTGCTCTACGAGCAGTACTTC.

The chain is built from TRBV29-1 and TRBJ1-2, with 7 bases aligning to TRBD1. CDR1 and CDR2 from the germline V gene are SQVTM and ANQGSEA. V gave up 6 bases and J gave up 2 bases; unmatched junction bases: 3. The CDR3 covers 12 residues. CDR3 bases: TGCAGCGTAGACAGGGCGAACTATGGCTACACCTTC. It is translated as CSVDRANYGYTF.